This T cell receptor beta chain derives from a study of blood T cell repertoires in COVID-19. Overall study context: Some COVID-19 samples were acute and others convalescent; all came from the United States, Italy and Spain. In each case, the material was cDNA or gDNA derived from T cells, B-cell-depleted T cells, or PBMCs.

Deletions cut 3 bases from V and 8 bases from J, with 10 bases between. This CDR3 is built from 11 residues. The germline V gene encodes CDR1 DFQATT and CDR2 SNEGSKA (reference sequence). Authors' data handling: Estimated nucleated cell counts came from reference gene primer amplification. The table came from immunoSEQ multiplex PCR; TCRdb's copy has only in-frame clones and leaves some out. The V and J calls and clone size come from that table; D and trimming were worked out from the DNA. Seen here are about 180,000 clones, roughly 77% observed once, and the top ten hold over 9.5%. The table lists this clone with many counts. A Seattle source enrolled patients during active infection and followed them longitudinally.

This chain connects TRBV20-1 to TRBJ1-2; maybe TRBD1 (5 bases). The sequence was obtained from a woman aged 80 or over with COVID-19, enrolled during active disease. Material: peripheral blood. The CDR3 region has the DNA TGCAGTGCTAGTAGGGGCGAAGGCTACACCTTC. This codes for CSASRGEGYTF.